Listed below are T cell receptor beta chains from one sample, sequenced in a study of blood T cell repertoires in COVID-19. Using immunoSEQ multiplex PCR, the repertoire was profiled, and TCRdb retains in-frame clones only, with some absent. The repertoire has 19,000 or so clones, about 88% of them found once; the top ten carry roughly 10%. Sequenced: peripheral blood. These receptors all come from a man aged 35 to 55 with active COVID-19. Both conserved end residues are part of each CDR3. The order of the fields is CDR3 protein, CDR3 DNA, clone size, V gene, D gene, J gene. The D gene is left open where the match is weak. For some rows the clone size is stated as once, few or many, or as a class when expanded; others skip it.

CASSLIRLAGEGKQFF TGTGCCAGCAGCTTAATCCGACTAGCGGGTGAGGGTAAGCAGTTCTTC NA TRBV13 TRBD2 TRBJ2-1
CASSPRASGSVETQYF TGTGCCAGCTCACCAAGGGCTAGCGGGAGCGTAGAGACCCAGTACTTC once TRBV18 TRBD2 TRBJ2-5
CASSQDSGGFYGYTF TGCGCCAGCAGCCAAGACAGCGGAGGGTTCTATGGCTACACCTTC few TRBV4-3 NA TRBJ1-2
CASSDGTQQFF TGTGCCAGCAGCGATGGGACTCAGCAGTTCTTC NA TRBV9 NA TRBJ2-1
CASSRLAGGASTDTQYF TGTGCCAGTAGTCGACTAGCGGGAGGGGCTAGCACAGATACGCAGTATTTT NA TRBV19 TRBD2 TRBJ2-3
CASSAGTGAYEQYF TGCGCCAGCAGCGCCGGGACAGGCGCCTACGAGCAGTACTTC NA TRBV10-1 TRBD1 TRBJ2-7
CASSERSGEGLNTQYF TGTGCCAGCAGCGAAAGGTCGGGGGAGGGCCTCAATACGCAGTATTTT NA TRBV7-3 TRBD2 TRBJ2-3
CASSEWLTGELFF TGTGCCAGCAGTGAATGGCTCACCGGGGAGCTGTTTTTT NA TRBV2 NA TRBJ2-2
CAINTPLGLAGRDTQYF TGCGCCATCAACACCCCTCTCGGACTAGCGGGCAGAGATACGCAGTATTTT NA TRBV10-1 TRBD2 TRBJ2-3
CASSPTPIYSNQPQHF TGTGCCAGCAGCCCGACACCCATCTATAGCAATCAGCCCCAGCATTTT once TRBV6-2/TRBV6-3 NA TRBJ1-5
CASSPWAYDAEAFF TGCGCCAGCAGCCCGTGGGCCTATGACGCTGAAGCTTTCTTT NA TRBV4-3 NA TRBJ1-1
CASSHGTGYEQYF TGTGCCAGCAGCCACGGGACAGGGTACGAGCAGTACTTC NA TRBV27 TRBD1 TRBJ2-7
CASSPRDKLFTYNEQFF TGTGCCAGCAGCCCTCGGGACAAATTGTTTACCTACAATGAGCAGTTCTTC NA TRBV14 NA TRBJ2-1
CASSYRQGPIYGYTF TGTGCCAGCAGCTATAGACAGGGCCCTATCTATGGCTACACCTTC NA TRBV7-2 TRBD1 TRBJ1-2
CAWTGGFGELFF TGTGCCTGGACGGGGGGCTTCGGGGAGCTGTTTTTT NA TRBV30 NA TRBJ2-2
CASSPRGTSADNEQFF TGCGCCAGCAGCCCCCGTGGGACTAGCGCTGACAATGAGCAGTTCTTC NA TRBV5-1 TRBD2 TRBJ2-1
CASSLNPGQYNEQFF TGTGCCAGCAGCTTAAACCCGGGACAGTACAATGAGCAGTTCTTC NA TRBV7-3 TRBD1 TRBJ2-1
CASSEGLAGFSQETQYF TGCGCCAGCAGTGAAGGGTTGGCGGGCTTCTCTCAAGAGACCCAGTACTTC NA TRBV10-2 NA TRBJ2-5
CASSLAGNTEAFF TGTGCCAGCAGCTTGGCAGGGAACACTGAAGCTTTCTTT NA TRBV5-6 NA TRBJ1-1
CASSPSGQGETQYF TGTGCCAGCTCACCATCGGGACAGGGAGAGACCCAGTACTTC NA TRBV18 TRBD1 TRBJ2-5
CASSETGTESSPLHF TGTGCCAGCTCCGAGACCGGGACAGAATCATCACCCCTCCACTTT once TRBV18 TRBD1 TRBJ1-6
CASSTRQGAPTSETQYF TGTGCCAGCAGTACCCGGCAGGGGGCCCCCACCAGCGAGACCCAGTACTTC once TRBV6-2/TRBV6-3 TRBD1 TRBJ2-5
CSVENSGRATDTQYF TGCAGCGTTGAAAATAGCGGGAGGGCGACAGATACGCAGTATTTT NA TRBV29-1 TRBD2 TRBJ2-3
CSVQPGGTGTEAFF TGCAGCGTTCAACCCGGGGGGACCGGGACTGAAGCTTTCTTT NA TRBV29-1 NA TRBJ1-1
CASSLGQGAFYEQYF TGCGCCAGCAGCTTAGGACAGGGGGCCTTCTACGAGCAGTACTTC NA TRBV5-1 TRBD1 TRBJ2-7
CASSVPPWTSGMSIDTQYF TGTGCCAGCAGCGTACCCCCCTGGACTAGCGGGATGAGTATCGATACGCAGTATTTT NA TRBV7-9 TRBD2 TRBJ2-3
CAWSGDREGEKLFF TGTGCCTGGAGTGGGGACAGGGAGGGTGAAAAACTGTTTTTT NA TRBV30 TRBD1 TRBJ1-4
CASSPLWRESDTQYF TGTGCCAGTAGCCCTTTATGGAGGGAATCAGATACGCAGTATTTT NA TRBV4-2 NA TRBJ2-3
CASSQDRGATGELFF TGTGCCAGCAGCCAGGACAGGGGGGCGACCGGGGAGCTGTTTTTT NA TRBV6-5 TRBD1 TRBJ2-2
CASSESGTGDEKLFF TGCGCCAGCAGTGAGTCCGGGACAGGTGATGAAAAACTGTTTTTT NA TRBV10-1 TRBD1 TRBJ1-4
CSARSTGELFF TGCAGTGCTAGATCGACCGGGGAGCTGTTTTTT NA TRBV20-1 NA TRBJ2-2
CASSLQGFAYNEQFF TGTGCCAGCAGCTTACAGGGTTTCGCCTACAATGAGCAGTTCTTC NA TRBV5-6 NA TRBJ2-1
CATKDVTLAGEANEQFF TGTGCCACCAAGGATGTAACCCTAGCGGGAGAGGCGAATGAGCAGTTCTTC NA TRBV24-1 TRBD2 TRBJ2-1
CASSLGGSGVEQYF TGTGCCAGCAGCTTAGGTGGGAGTGGAGTCGAGCAGTACTTC NA TRBV7-2 NA TRBJ2-7
CASSQLNPRQGNYGYTF TGTGCCAGCAGCCAATTAAATCCCCGACAGGGAAACTATGGCTACACCTTC NA TRBV14 TRBD1 TRBJ1-2
CASIGKQGLRGTGELFF TGTGCCAGCATCGGGAAACAGGGCCTAAGGGGAACCGGGGAGCTGTTTTTT NA TRBV7-9 NA TRBJ2-2
CASSLANSGMGNEQFF TGTGCCAGCAGCTTGGCCAATAGCGGGATGGGCAATGAGCAGTTCTTC NA TRBV5-6 TRBD2 TRBJ2-1
CASSLGWGLDEQYF TGTGCCAGCAGCTTAGGGTGGGGGCTGGACGAGCAGTACTTC NA TRBV7-2 NA TRBJ2-7
CSASPGQNTGELFF TGCAGTGCTAGTCCGGGACAGAACACCGGGGAGCTGTTTTTT NA TRBV20-1 NA TRBJ2-2
CATSDSGGGGANVLTF TGTGCCACCAGTGATTCCGGAGGCGGGGGGGCCAACGTCCTGACTTTC NA TRBV24-1 NA TRBJ2-6
CASSSGRGTDTQYF TGTGCCAGCTCTAGCGGGAGGGGGACAGATACGCAGTATTTT NA TRBV6-5 TRBD2 TRBJ2-3
CASSSNSGRIGRGADTQYF TGTGCCAGCAGTTCCAATAGCGGGAGAATCGGTAGAGGGGCAGATACGCAGTATTTT NA TRBV27 TRBD2 TRBJ2-3
CASSARLAGVGELFF TGTGCCAGCAGCGCCCGACTAGCGGGAGTAGGGGAGCTGTTTTTT NA TRBV7-9 TRBD2 TRBJ2-2
CASSQDLGRLNSGNTIYF TGTGCCAGCAGCCAAGATCTTGGCAGGCTTAACTCTGGAAACACCATATATTTT NA TRBV14 NA TRBJ1-3
CASSLDGAQPQHF TGTGCCAGCAGCTTAGACGGAGCACAGCCCCAGCATTTT NA TRBV7-2 NA TRBJ1-5
CASSKSGGVVDEQFF TGTGCCAGCAGTAAGAGCGGGGGGGTCGTGGATGAGCAGTTCTTC few TRBV28 TRBD2 TRBJ2-1
CASTLEVQGAYGYTF TGTGCCAGCACCCTTGAGGTACAGGGGGCCTATGGCTACACCTTC NA TRBV5-4 TRBD1 TRBJ1-2
CASSYPERTGFSYEQYF TGTGCCAGCAGTTACCCCGAACGGACAGGGTTCTCCTACGAGCAGTACTTC few TRBV6-2/TRBV6-3 TRBD1 TRBJ2-7
CASSLDWDGGTVFLCEQYF TGTGCCAGCAGCTTAGATTGGGACGGGGGAACAGTCTTTCTCTGCGAGCAGTACTTC once TRBV11-2 NA TRBJ2-7
CASSTFQGEAFF TGTGCCAGCAGCACCTTCCAGGGTGAAGCTTTCTTT NA TRBV7-3 NA TRBJ1-1
CASSLRLAGAFYNEQFF TGTGCCAGCAGCTTAAGACTAGCGGGAGCCTTTTACAATGAGCAGTTCTTC NA TRBV7-8 TRBD2 TRBJ2-1
CASRRTGTSYEQYF TGTGCCAGCAGAAGAACAGGGACCTCCTACGAGCAGTACTTC NA TRBV7-9 NA TRBJ2-7
CASSPPSSRFTIYF TGTGCCAGCAGCCCCCCGAGTTCCCGGTTCACCATATATTTT NA TRBV13 NA TRBJ1-3
CASSPVLSDYGYTF TGTGCCAGCAGCCCCGTCCTGTCAGACTATGGCTACACCTTC NA TRBV7-2 NA TRBJ1-2